The T cell receptor (beta chain) described here comes from a study of beta chain features in type 1 diabetes. Germline-derived CDR1 and CDR2 are MDHEN and SYDVKM. The V gene end was trimmed by 2 bases and the J gene end by 3 bases; junction bases not matched to a gene: 7. The CDR3 covers 15 residues. CD4+ naive, central memory, regulatory and stem cell-like memory subsets were isolated by sorting on CD45RO/CCR7/CD25/CD127/CD95/CD27. Each population that was sorted was more than 95% pure. As for this clone: Its antigen is currently unknown.

Sequenced material consisted of expressed TCRB transcripts (all of the isolated RNA was reverse transcribed). The repertoire was sequenced with immunoSEQ multiplex PCR; TCRdb's copy has only in-frame clones and lacks some. The table has about 110,000 clones, about 40% seen once; the top ten hold around 0.07%. Study findings and constraints: The naive, central memory and Treg TCRB repertoires looked more alike in patients than they did in healthy donors. Type 1 diabetes patients had TCRB CDR3s that were shorter (moderately but significantly so) in all four CD4+ subsets.

Specimen: stem cell memory CD4+ T cells from blood. This chain connects TRBV28 to TRBJ2-7; 7 positions match TRBD1. This clonotype was sampled from a woman between 18 and 29 years old in good health. The CDR3 protein is CASSLGDSLFYEQYF. The DNA for the CDR3 is TGTGCCAGCAGTTTAGGGGACAGCCTTTTCTACGAGCAGTACTTC.